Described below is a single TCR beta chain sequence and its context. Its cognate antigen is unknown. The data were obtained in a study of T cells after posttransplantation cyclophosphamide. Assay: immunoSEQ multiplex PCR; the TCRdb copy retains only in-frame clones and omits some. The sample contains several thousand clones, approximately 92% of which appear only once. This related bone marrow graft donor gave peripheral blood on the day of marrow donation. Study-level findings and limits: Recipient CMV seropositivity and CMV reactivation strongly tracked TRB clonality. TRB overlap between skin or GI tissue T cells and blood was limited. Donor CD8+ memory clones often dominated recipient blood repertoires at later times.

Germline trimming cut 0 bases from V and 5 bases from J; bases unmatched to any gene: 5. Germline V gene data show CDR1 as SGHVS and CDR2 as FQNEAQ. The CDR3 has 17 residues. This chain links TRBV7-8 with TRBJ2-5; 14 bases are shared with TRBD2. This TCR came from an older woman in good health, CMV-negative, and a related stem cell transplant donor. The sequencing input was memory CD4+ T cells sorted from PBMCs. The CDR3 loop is CASSLAGTSGSRETQYF. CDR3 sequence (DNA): TGTGCCAGCAGCTTAGCGGGGACTAGCGGGAGTAGGGAGACCCAGTACTTC. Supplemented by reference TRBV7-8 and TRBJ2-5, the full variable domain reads GAGVSQSPRYKVAKRGQDVALRCDPISGHVSLFWYQQALGQGPEFLTYFQNEAQLDKSGLPSDRFFAERPEGSVSTLKIQRTQQEDSAVYLCASSLAGTSGSRETQYFGPGTRLLVL.